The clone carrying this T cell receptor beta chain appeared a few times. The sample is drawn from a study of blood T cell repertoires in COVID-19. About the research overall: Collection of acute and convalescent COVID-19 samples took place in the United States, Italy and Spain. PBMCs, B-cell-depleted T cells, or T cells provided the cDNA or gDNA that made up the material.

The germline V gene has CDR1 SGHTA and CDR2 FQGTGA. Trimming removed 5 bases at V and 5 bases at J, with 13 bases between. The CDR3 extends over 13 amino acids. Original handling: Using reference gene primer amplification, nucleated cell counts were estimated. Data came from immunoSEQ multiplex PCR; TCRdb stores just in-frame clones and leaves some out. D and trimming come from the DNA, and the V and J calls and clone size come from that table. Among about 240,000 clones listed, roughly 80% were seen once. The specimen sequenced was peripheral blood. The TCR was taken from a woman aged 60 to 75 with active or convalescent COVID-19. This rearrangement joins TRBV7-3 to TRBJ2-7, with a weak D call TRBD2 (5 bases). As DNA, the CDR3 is TGTGCCAGCAGCCGAGATTGGGGAGACGAGCAGTACTTC. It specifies CASSRDWGDEQYF.